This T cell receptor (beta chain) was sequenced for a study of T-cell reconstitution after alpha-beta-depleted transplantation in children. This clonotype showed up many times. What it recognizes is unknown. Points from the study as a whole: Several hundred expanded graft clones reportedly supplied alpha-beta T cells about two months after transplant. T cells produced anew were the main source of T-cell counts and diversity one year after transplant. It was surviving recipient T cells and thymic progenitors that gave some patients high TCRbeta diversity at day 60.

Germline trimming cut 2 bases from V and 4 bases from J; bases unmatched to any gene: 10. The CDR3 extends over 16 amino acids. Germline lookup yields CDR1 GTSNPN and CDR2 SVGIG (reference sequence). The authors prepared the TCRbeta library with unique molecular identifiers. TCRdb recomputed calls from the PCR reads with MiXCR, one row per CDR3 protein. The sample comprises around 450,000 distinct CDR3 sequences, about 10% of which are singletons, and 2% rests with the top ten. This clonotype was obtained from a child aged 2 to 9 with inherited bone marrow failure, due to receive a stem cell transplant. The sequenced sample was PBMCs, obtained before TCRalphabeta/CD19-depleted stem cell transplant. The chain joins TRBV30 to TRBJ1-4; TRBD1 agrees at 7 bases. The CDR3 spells CAWSTTGRGGNEKLFF. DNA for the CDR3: TGTGCCTGGAGTACGACAGGGCGCGGGGGTAATGAAAAACTGTTTTTT.